This T cell receptor beta chain appears in the sequencing data of a study of identical twins. MiXCR, applied by TCRdb to the 5' RACE reads, yields one record per CDR3 protein. The repertoire consists of 690,000 or so distinct CDR3 sequences, with 5.5% to 6.5% occurring once and the leading ten covering about 2%. Note on this clonotype: Its specificity is unknown.

CDR1 is SGHRS and CDR2 is YFSETQ in the germline V gene. Trimming removed 4 bases at V and 0 bases at J, with 5 bases between. The length of the CDR3 is 14 residues. Broader study findings: The study found excess low generation probability among twin-shared out-of-frame alpha sequences.

The sequence came from a man between 18 and 29 years old in good health. The chain employs TRBV5-1 and TRBJ2-6; D is ambiguous. Sequencing used naive T cells sorted from blood. CDR3 DNA: TGCGCCAGCAGCGCATACTCTGGGGCCAACGTCCTGACTTTC. It yields the protein CASSAYSGANVLTF.